Reported below is one TCR beta chain. The data belong to a study of blood T cell repertoires in COVID-19. As for the study in general: Acute and convalescent COVID-19 specimens originated in the United States, Italy and Spain. The analysed material was cDNA or gDNA that came from T cells, B-cell-depleted T cells, or PBMCs.

Per the authors' pipeline: Reference gene primer amplification gave estimated nucleated cell counts. The data were produced by immunoSEQ multiplex PCR, yet TCRdb's version contains in-frame clones alone and is incomplete. D and trimming come from the DNA, and the V and J calls and clone size come from that table. The profile covers 180,000 or so clones, with roughly 78% appearing a single time and around 2.8% taken by the ten largest. The CDR3 covers 13 residues. Germline loops: CDR1 KGHSH, CDR2 LQKENI. Between the trimmed V and J ends, which lost 0 bases and 9 bases, there was a span of 11 bases. What was sequenced was peripheral blood. The sequence was collected from a woman aged 80 or over with active or convalescent COVID-19. The V call is TRBV18, the J call TRBJ1-2; weak D call: TRBD1 (5 bases). The CDR3 DNA sequence: TGTGCCAGCTCACCACCGGAGGGGATCAGCTACACCTTC. It specifies CASSPPEGISYTF.